This is a list of T cell receptor beta chains from one sample in a study of T cells in Graves' hyperthyroidism and ophthalmopathy. MiXCR, applied by TCRdb to the multiplex PCR reads, yields one record per CDR3 protein. The table shows around 340,000 distinct CDR3 sequences, with roughly a sixth occurring only once. Specimen: blood. The receptors were sampled from a woman in her 30s with Graves' hyperthyroidism that later progressed to Graves' ophthalmopathy. CDR3s include the opening cysteine and the closing phenylalanine or tryptophan. A D gene is named only where the DNA matches it firmly. Not every row has a clone size; where given, it reads once, few, many or a size class.

v_call	clone_size	j_call	d_call	cdr3_nt	cdr3_aa
TRBV7-9	many	TRBJ2-1	NA	TGTGCCAGCAGCTTAAACGGGGCGCTTAGCGATGAGCAGTTCTTC	CASSLNGALSDEQFF
TRBV11-2	many	TRBJ2-5	TRBD2	TGTGCCAGCAGCTTAGATCTAGCGGGAGGTTTGGAGACCCAGTACTTC	CASSLDLAGGLETQYF
TRBV6-1	many	TRBJ2-5	NA	TGTGCCAGCAGAGTATCCCCGGGCTTCGCCGAGACCCAGCACTTC	CASRVSPGFAETQHF
TRBV5-1	NA	TRBJ2-7	NA	TGCGCCAGCAGCGGGACGGTGAGCGTGGACGAGCAGTACTTC	CASSGTVSVDEQYF
TRBV20-1	many	TRBJ1-1	NA	TGCAGTGCTAGAGATCTGAGGCTTCGGAACACTGAAGCTTTCTTT	CSARDLRLRNTEAFF
TRBV2	many	TRBJ2-7	NA	TGTGCCAGCAGTGACCCCAGTCTCTCCTACGAGCAGTACTTC	CASSDPSLSYEQYF
TRBV6-1	few	TRBJ1-2	NA	TGTGCCAGCACCTTGGACGGGACCTACTATGGCTACACCTTC	CASTLDGTYYGYTF
TRBV19	NA	TRBJ1-3	NA	TGTGCCAGTAAGGTTGGGTCCTCTGGAAACACCATATATTTT	CASKVGSSGNTIYF
TRBV7-9	NA	TRBJ2-1	NA	TGTGCCAGCAGCTTAGGGCCTTATGAGCAGTTCTTC	CASSLGPYEQFF
TRBV13	NA	TRBJ2-7	NA	TGTGCCAGCAGCGATCGACGGGGGGCCAGAGAGCAGTACTTC	CASSDRRGAREQYF
TRBV28	few	TRBJ1-5	NA	TGTGCCAGCAGTCTGGGGTCCTGGAGCAATCAGCCCCAGCATTTT	CASSLGSWSNQPQHF
TRBV6-5	NA	TRBJ2-7	TRBD1	TGTGCCAGCAGCCCCTCGGGGACAGGGAAGAGCGAGCAGTACTTC	CASSPSGTGKSEQYF
TRBV20-1	NA	TRBJ1-5	NA	TGCAGTGCGCAGACGGCGACCAATCAGCCCCAGCATTTT	CSAQTATNQPQHF
TRBV2	NA	TRBJ1-2	TRBD1	TGTGCCAGCGTTAGAGGAGGGGGAGGGGGCAACTATGGCTACACCTTC	CASVRGGGGGNYGYTF
TRBV20-1	few	TRBJ2-4	NA	TGCAGTGCTGAAGGAGGATTTACCGGAGGCATTCAGTACTTC	CSAEGGFTGGIQYF
TRBV29-1	many	TRBJ1-2	NA	TGCAGCGTTTACCCGGACAAATCTAACTATGGCTACACCTTC	CSVYPDKSNYGYTF
TRBV19	NA	TRBJ1-2	TRBD1	TGTGCCAGTTATACCGGGACAGCACCTTTAATGCATGGCTACACCTTC	CASYTGTAPLMHGYTF
TRBV10-2	many	TRBJ1-5	NA	TGCGCCAGCACCCAGCATCGGATGGACATTTATAGCAATCAGCCCCAGCATTTT	CASTQHRMDIYSNQPQHF
TRBV11-2	NA	TRBJ2-1	TRBD2	TGTGCCAGCAGCTCCTACCCCTCTCCGGGACTAGTCGACGATGAGCAGTTCTTC	CASSSYPSPGLVDDEQFF
TRBV13	many	TRBJ1-3	NA	TGTGCCAGCAGCTTAAAAGGGGCCCGCTCTGGAAACACCATATATTTT	CASSLKGARSGNTIYF
TRBV12-3/TRBV12-4	few	TRBJ2-3	NA	TGTGCCAGCAGTTTAGCGGGAGCTAGGGCAGATACGCAGTATTTT	CASSLAGARADTQYF
TRBV4-1	many	TRBJ2-3	NA	TGCGCCAGCAGCCATAAGACTAGGGGGGACGGTGATACGCAGTATTTT	CASSHKTRGDGDTQYF
TRBV11-1	NA	TRBJ2-7	TRBD1	TGTGCCAGCAGCCACGGGACAGGGAACGAGCAGTACTTC	CASSHGTGNEQYF
TRBV6-1	NA	TRBJ2-3	TRBD1	TGTGCCAGCAGTAGACACAGGGGGCGGACAGATACGCAGTATTTT	CASSRHRGRTDTQYF
TRBV2	many	TRBJ2-4	TRBD1	TGTGCCAGCCTAGAGGGCTTAACGGGACAGGGGGCGAACATTCAGTACTTC	CASLEGLTGQGANIQYF
TRBV5-1	few	TRBJ2-4	NA	TGCGCCAGCAGCCTAGGTCCTCGGGGCGAAAACATTCAGTACTTC	CASSLGPRGENIQYF
TRBV7-9	many	TRBJ2-5	TRBD2	TGTGCCAGCAGCACCCAACCGGGACCCGGGGGGGAAGAGACCCAGTACTTC	CASSTQPGPGGEETQYF
TRBV5-6	NA	TRBJ2-1	NA	TGTGCCAGCAGCTTGGGGACCCTGGAGCAGTTCTTC	CASSLGTLEQFF
TRBV28	many	TRBJ1-2	TRBD1	TGTGCCAGCAGCCGACCCGGACAGGAGTGGCCGTATGGCTACACCTTC	CASSRPGQEWPYGYTF
TRBV7-9	many	TRBJ1-1	NA	TGTGCCAGCAGCTTAGTAGTCATACTGGGGGACCTGAACACTGAAGCTTTCTTT	CASSLVVILGDLNTEAFF
TRBV7-9	many	TRBJ1-4	NA	TGTGCCAGCAGCTCTCGACAGGATGAAAAACTGTTTTTT	CASSSRQDEKLFF
TRBV20-1	many	TRBJ2-7	NA	TGCAGTGCTAGGCCCACGCAGGCGGGTGCTACGTACGAGCAGTACTTC	CSARPTQAGATYEQYF
TRBV3-1	few	TRBJ2-7	NA	TGTGCCAGCAGCCAAGAAGAATTGAGAGACGAGCAGTACTTC	CASSQEELRDEQYF
TRBV20-1	many	TRBJ2-3	NA	TGCAGTGCTAGAGAAGGTCCAGATACGCAGTATTTT	CSAREGPDTQYF
TRBV19	many	TRBJ1-2	TRBD1	TGTGCCAGTAGTTCCCCGACAGGGGGATTTGGCTACACCTTC	CASSSPTGGFGYTF
TRBV12-3/TRBV12-4	many	TRBJ2-3	TRBD2	TGTGCCAGCATACTAGCGGGTAGCGGGAGGGATTCAGATACGCAGTATTTT	CASILAGSGRDSDTQYF
TRBV3-1	many	TRBJ2-5	NA	TGTGCCAGCAGCCAAGAGTCACGCGGGGCGTACCAAGAGACCCAGTACTTC	CASSQESRGAYQETQYF